One and the same sample provided the 16 T cell receptor beta chains below, sequenced in a study of blood T cells in healthy people across ages. Primed by a sample-barcoded 5' primer and a J-beta primer mix, a second PCR proceeded for about 7 to 12 cycles. TCRdb reprocessed the 5' RACE reads with MiXCR, giving one entry per CDR3 protein. The table records about 810,000 distinct CDR3 sequences, about 36% of them present only once. Sequenced: blood. The receptors were sampled from a man aged 18 to 30 in good health.

The chain couples TRBV5-1 to TRBJ1-3; D gene unclear. Germline V lookup: CDR1 SGHRS, CDR2 YFSETQ. V was shortened by 3 bases and J by 2 bases, with 15 bases between the two germline ends. The CDR3 consists of 16 residues. The CDR3 reads CASSSLSPVAGNTIYF. The CDR3 DNA sequence: TGCGCCAGCAGCTCCCTTTCTCCGGTAGCTGGAAACACCATATATTTT.

The chain employs TRBV7-2 and TRBJ1-5, with a possible D match to TRBD1 (6 bases). Germline V gene lookup returns CDR1 SGHTA and CDR2 FQGNSA. This CDR3 is 14 amino acids long. V lost 5 bases to trimming and J lost 5 bases, with 13 bases between them. The CDR3 region has the DNA TGTGCCAGCAGCCAACAGGGATTTGATCAGCCCCAGCATTTT. Its protein is CASSQQGFDQPQHF.

The chain couples TRBV4-2 to TRBJ1-1; no definite D call. This CDR3 has 15 amino acids. V was cut by 0 bases and J by 2 bases, with 10 bases left in between. The germline gives CDR1 LGHNA, CDR2 YNFKEQ. CDR3: CASSQDLFSNTEAFF. The CDR3, as DNA: TGTGCCAGCAGCCAAGATTTATTCAGTAACACTGAAGCTTTCTTT.

To note about this clonotype: The junction and the germline gene differ at one end; a read error may be behind it. CDR3 DNA: TGTGCCTGGAGTGCGGAGTTTAGGGAGACCCGGTACTTC. Amino acid sequence: CAWSAEFRETRYF. The V gene is TRBV30, the J gene TRBJ2-5; the D gene is possibly TRBD2 (5 bases). Germline V gene sequence: CDR1 GTSNPN, CDR2 SVGIG (reference sequence). CDR3 length: 13 amino acids.

In this sample, this clonotype turned up a few times. The genes are TRBV20-1 and TRBJ1-5; D might be TRBD1 (5 bases). V lost 5 bases and J lost 5, with 16 bases in between. CDR1 and CDR2 (germline): DFQATT, SNEGSKA (reference sequence). The length of the CDR3 is 14 residues. CDR3 sequence reads: CSAWGPARDQPQHF. Here the CDR3 DNA reads TGCAGTGCTTGGGGACCCGCACGAGATCAGCCCCAGCATTTT.

The chain is built from TRBV27 and TRBJ1-6; no firm D call. CDR1 is MNHEY and CDR2 is SMNVEV in the germline V gene (reference sequence). CDR3 length: 14 residues. Trimming cost V 3 bases and J 9 bases, with 12 bases left between them. In nucleotides, the CDR3 is TGTGCCAGCAGTTTCGGCTGGGGTGGTTCACCCCTCCACTTT. Amino acids: CASSFGWGGSPLHF.

CDR3 nucleotides: TGTGCCAGCAGCTTACACTCAGGGACGAAGACCCAGTACTTC. This translates into CASSLHSGTKTQYF. This sequence joins TRBV7-9 and TRBJ2-5, with D possibly being TRBD1 or TRBD2 (5 bases each). The CDR3 runs to 14 residues. With 2 bases removed from V and 6 bases from J, the gap between germline ends came to 13 bases. Germline lookup yields CDR1 SEHNR and CDR2 FQNEAQ (reference sequence).

The V and J genes are TRBV29-1 and TRBJ1-4, with unresolved D. Germline V lookup: CDR1 SQVTM, CDR2 ANQGSEA. The CDR3 runs 12 residues. V lost 4 bases and J 4 bases, leaving 7 bases between the germline ends. The chain's CDR3 is CSVVGGNEKLFF. CDR3 nucleotide sequence: TGCAGCGTTGTTGGCGGTAATGAAAAACTGTTTTTT.

The sample holds a few counts of this clonotype. V and J are TRBV18 and TRBJ2-7; unclear D gene. V shed 5 bases and J shed 5 bases, with 7 bases lying between them. The germline gives CDR1 KGHSH, CDR2 LQKENI. The CDR3 consists of 11 residues. The CDR3: CASSNLDEQYF. DNA of the CDR3: TGTGCCAGCTCAAACCTCGACGAGCAGTACTTC.

The J gene is TRBJ2-3, the V gene TRBV13; 10 nucleotides match TRBD2. The CDR3 is 15 amino acids. Germline V gene data show CDR1 as PRHDT and CDR2 as FYEKMQ (reference sequence). With 4 bases clipped from V and 4 bases from J, the junction kept 5 bases outside the gene matches. The CDR3 protein is CASSSWTSGADTQYF. The CDR3 DNA sequence: TGTGCCAGCAGCTCCTGGACTAGCGGCGCAGATACGCAGTATTTT. Supplemented by reference TRBV13 and TRBJ2-3, the full variable domain reads AAGVIQSPRHLIKEKRETATLKCYPIPRHDTVYWYQQGPGQDPQFLISFYEKMQSDKGSIPDRFSAQQFSDYHSELNMSSLELGDSALYFCASSSWTSGADTQYFGPGTRLTVL.

This clonotype was counted between two and nine times. The chain has TRBV5-1 and TRBJ1-1, with TRBD1 identical over 7 bases. This CDR3 has 14 amino acids. Trimming cost V 3 bases and J 1 base; bases outside gene matches: 3. Germline assignment: CDR1 SGHRS and CDR2 YFSETQ. The CDR3 region is CASSWGTANTEAFF. In DNA, the CDR3 is TGCGCCAGCAGCTGGGGGACAGCGAACACTGAAGCTTTCTTT.

The rearrangement uses TRBV6-5 and TRBJ2-3; D gene uncertain. The ends were cut back, 6 bases at V and 7 bases at J, with 14 bases in the middle. From germline, CDR1 is MNHEY and CDR2 SVGAGI. This CDR3 is 13 amino acids long. For the CDR3, the DNA is TGTGCCAGCAGCCCCTTGGTTTTAAATACGCAGTATTTT. Protein: CASSPLVLNTQYF.

This clonotype has just a few counts. V is TRBV15 and J is TRBJ1-2; the D is unclear. This CDR3 region has 14 residues. CDR1 is LNHNV, CDR2 YYDKDF, per germline (reference sequence). Trimming left V 0 bases short and J 4 bases short, with 9 bases between. As DNA, the CDR3 is TGTGCCACCAGCAGAGAGGAAAAAATCTATGGCTACACCTTC. Protein: CATSREEKIYGYTF. Complete variable domain (other parts from reference TRBV15 and TRBJ1-2): DAMVIQNPRYQVTQFGKPVTLSCSQTLNHNVMYWYQQKSSQAPKLLFHYYDKDFNNEADTPDNFQSRRPNTSFCFLDIRSPGLGDTAMYLCATSREEKIYGYTFGSGTRLTVV.

A note on this clonotype: A much larger clonotype is one base distant, so this may be a read error. The chain couples TRBV7-9 to TRBJ2-1, with D perhaps assigned TRBD1 or TRBD2 (5 bases each). This CDR3 comprises 15 residues. The germline V gene encodes CDR1 SEHNR and CDR2 FQNEAQ (reference sequence). The CDR3 protein is CAGSSREGRIYEQFF. In DNA form, the CDR3 reads TGTGCCGGCAGCTCGAGAGAGGGGCGTATATATGAGCAGTTCTTC.

At least ten counts were recorded for this clonotype. The V gene is TRBV29-1, the J gene TRBJ2-7, with D hard to call. The CDR3 covers 13 residues. V gave up 4 bases and J gave up 3 bases, with 13 bases separating them. The germline CDR1 and CDR2 sequences are SQVTM and ANQGSEA. For the CDR3, the DNA is TGCAGCGTTGCCCGACCCCCTGACTACGAGCAGTACTTC. It translates to CSVARPPDYEQYF.

With regard to this clonotype: Since a much larger clone is just one base distant, this may be a read error. The gene calls are TRBV5-1 and TRBJ2-3; the D gene is possibly TRBD2 (5 bases). Germline V gene data show CDR1 as SGHRS and CDR2 as YFSETQ. There are 16 residues in the CDR3. V was pared by 7 bases and J by 2 bases, with 20 bases between. Here the CDR3 DNA reads TGCGCCAGCGCCCCCTCGCCGGGAAGTAACACAGATACGCAGTATTTT. Translating it yields CASAPSPGSNTDTQYF.